This T cell receptor (beta chain) was sequenced in a study of long-term antiretroviral therapy in people with HIV (dated 2022 in TCRdb). Context from the whole study: Collection of the earliest samples took place about a decade ahead of the 2015 WHO recommendation for immediate ART, at a time when ART was typically delayed until CD4 counts fell. This retrospective serial study examined whether starting ART and sustained HIV suppression were associated with changes in the composition and diversity of the TRB repertoire in peripheral blood. Of the roughly 31 participants with HIV, more than 10 were female. No cross-contamination during QIAcube processing was shown when test extractions of a monoclonal T-cell line were performed alongside about 30 polyclonal samples. From some 27 adults with confirmed HIV infection, the cohort provided approximately 190 cryopreserved PBMC samples, gathered serially across a mean of around 6 years (range 1-12).

Inclusion was restricted to participants for whom at least one PBMC sample before ART initiation and at least two post-ART samples were available. All participants with HIV were treated in the United States of America. Cryopreserved samples of about 0.9-11 million PBMC were thawed and washed before DNA extraction. At the time of the earliest PBMC sample for each participant with HIV, ages ranged from about 23 to 60 years. PBMC samples from each participant spanned 1-4 timepoints before ART initiation and 2-8 timepoints after ART initiation, with a median of 7 samples. For every participant, serial HIV viral load, CD4+ T-cell count, ART history and demographic data were obtained. Genomic DNA was extracted from unsorted PBMC with a Qiagen kit on a QIAcube, with processing performed in batches of 12 samples. For this chain, trimming is 0 bases at the V end and 6 bases at the J end, and the number of junction bases without a gene match is 4. The germline V gene provides CDR1 MNHEY and CDR2 SVGAGI. The CDR3 spans 15 residues, from the cysteine through the phenylalanine. The DNA shown is the 45-base CDR3, in frame from base 1.

Results the study describes overall, beyond this receptor: Unsorted PBMC were profiled instead of sorted CD4+ and CD8+ T cells because pre-ART samples had limited cell numbers. The samples span the years 2004 to 2017, and the ART regimens used may be less effective than current regimens. ART initiation was associated with a significant increase in TRB diversity, but diversity stayed significantly below transplant donor controls even after long-term ART. Compared with controls, HIV repertoires had narrower CDR3 length ranges, and the network structure pointed to an antigen-experienced repertoire that shifted only slightly toward naive after ART. Expanded TRB clones identified before ART initiation dominated the repertoire across all time points, though the dominance fluctuated and decreased in many PLHIV after ART. Inferences about post-ART repertoire changes were limited because no data were available on ART adherence, viral resistance or therapy changes. Since PBMC availability was limited, sequencing covered only the TCR beta chain, with no alpha chain pairing.

The immunoSEQ hsTCRB v3.0 assay was used at survey level resolution to sequence the TRB variable region. The target sequencing depth for TRB was 40,000-50,000 T-cell genomes per sample. TRB libraries were pooled and sequenced on an Illumina MiSeq using a v3 150-cycle kit. Processing in the source paper ran as follows. Analysis of repertoires was carried out in R inside a reproducible Nextflow workflow spanning QC, data transformation and analysis. LymphoSeq2, an R package for exploring AIRR-Seq data, was used to implement custom analyses. After excluding a few samples that yielded fewer than 5000 total TRB sequences, some 180 HIV repertoires remained for analysis. Among the 190 or so HIV repertoires that were kept, around 60 were collected before ART initiation and more than 120 were collected after ART initiation. Each repertoire was downsampled to 5000 TRB nucleotide sequences, and summary statistics were averaged across 100 downsampling iterations. Only TRB sequences with CDR3 regions of at least seven amino acids were retained for analysis. Diversity was assessed using a clonality score derived from Shannon entropy and using the Gini coefficient. Repertoire networks linked the top 5000 CDR3 amino acid sequences whenever two sequences differed by an edit distance of one. For TRB CDR3 amino acid sequences, GLIPH2 was used to predict antigen specificity groups and MHC restriction. Known CMV, EBV, HIV or tissue antigen associations were flagged by matching CDR3 amino acid sequences against VDJdb and McPAS-TCR. Pre-ART, post-ART and control groups were compared with Wilcoxon signed-rank tests and Holm-Bonferroni correction. Here the immuneACCESS table is served through TCRdb, limited to in-frame sequences with V and J called. Missing clones are a known gap in these copies; in checked studies unresolved V genes cover under half, and the rest lacks a known reason. That table gives V, J and clone size, and the DNA gave D and trimming. Recorded for this sample are roughly 28,000 clones; approximately 90% of them occurred a single time. 3.6% of the sample is held by the ten biggest clonotypes.

About this clone: It lacks a known antigen. No base qualities exist here, and no much larger clone lies one base off it.

The chain is assembled from TRBV6-5 and TRBJ2-7; the central 11 bases match TRBD2. The sample here was unsorted PBMCs, taken 1.8 years after starting antiretroviral therapy. The TCR comes from a young woman with HIV. The CDR3 reads as follows: CASSYSTSGAAEQYF. The bases read TGTGCCAGCAGTTACTCGACTAGCGGGGCCGCCGAGCAGTACTTC.